One T cell receptor (beta chain) is described in this entry. What it recognizes is unknown. CDR3 length: 15 residues. V lost 1 base to trimming and J lost 0 bases, with 7 bases between them. CDR1 SGHVS and CDR2 FQNEAQ come from the germline V gene. Data came from immunoSEQ multiplex PCR; TCRdb stores just in-frame clones and leaves some out. The sample records about 130,000 clones, roughly 92% being singletons. The sample is drawn from a study of T cell responses to AZD1222 COVID-19 vaccine. The study's findings and limits: Spike was spanned by vaccine-associated CD4 TCRs, which were dominant at 160-218 and 743-854. An increase in Spike-specific TCR breadth and depth was observed after two AZD1222 doses.

Second-dose intervals near 4 or 12 weeks were combined. The chain uses TRBV7-8 and TRBJ1-5; no clear D. The clonotype was recovered from an adult who received the AZD1222 COVID-19 vaccine. This specimen was peripheral blood, taken 28 days after the second AZD1222 dose. CDR3 in amino acids: CASSLVRSSNQPQHF. In DNA form, the CDR3 reads TGTGCCAGCAGCTTAGTCAGATCTAGCAATCAGCCCCAGCATTTT.